These 28 T cell receptor beta chains were sequenced from one sample in a study of T cells in Graves' hyperthyroidism and ophthalmopathy (dated by TCRdb to about 2019). The protocol used for the library was multiplex PCR. Sequencing instrument: Illumina HiSeq 2000. TCR beta CDR3 regions were amplified from RNA transcripts. The TCR CDR3 was subjected to a first round of RT-PCR using the HTBI primer set and the Qiagen OneStep RT-PCR kit. TCRdb redid the processing of the public reads, applying fastp at Q25 and MiXCR, and retained in-frame beta chains. Merged by CDR3 protein, the rows form single entries marked with the most common genes and DNA. A total of around 250,000 distinct CDR3 sequences appear in this sample, roughly 14% of them only once. 13% of the sample lies in the top ten. The sequencing sample was made of blood. These receptor sequences come from a middle-aged woman with Graves' hyperthyroidism that later progressed to Graves' ophthalmopathy.

V is TRBV19 and J is TRBJ2-7; 10 nucleotides agree with TRBD2. Trimming removed 5 bases from V and 1 base from J; junction bases left unmatched: 8. CDR1 LNHDA and CDR2 SQIVND come from the germline V gene (reference sequence). The CDR3 is 16 amino acids. CDR3 DNA sequence: TGTGCCAGTAGTGGGACTAGCGAGTTTAGGTCCTACGAGCAGTACTTC. Its protein is CASSGTSEFRSYEQYF.

At least ten counts were recorded for this clonotype. V gene TRBV4-1 combines with J gene TRBJ1-2, with D perhaps TRBD1 (5 bases). The ends were cut back, 6 bases at V and 8 bases at J, with 25 bases in the middle. Germline values: CDR1 MGHRA, CDR2 YSYEKL. The CDR3 length is 16 residues. CDR3 loop: CASRVDIGTYESGYTF. As DNA, the CDR3 is TGCGCCAGCAGAGTGGACATTGGGACTTACGAGAGCGGCTACACCTTC.

This clonotype was counted many times. The rearrangement uses TRBV7-2 and TRBJ1-6, with D possibly TRBD1 on 5 matching bases. Germline V CDR1 and CDR2: SGHTA, FQGNSA. V was pared by 6 bases and J by 4 bases, with 13 bases between. This CDR3 has 15 residues. In DNA form, the CDR3 reads TGTGCCAGCAGTTCCAGGGAGGCGTATAATTCACCCCTCCACTTT. Its protein product is CASSSREAYNSPLHF.

In this sample, this clonotype turned up many times. V is TRBV18 and J is TRBJ2-1; TRBD2 is a possible D gene (5 bases). The CDR3 runs to 14 residues. Trimming took 3 bases from V and 6 from J, leaving 12 bases between them. Germline lookup yields CDR1 KGHSH and CDR2 LQKENI. This CDR3 is CASSPFGLANEQFF. The CDR3 nucleotides are TGTGCCAGCTCACCCTTCGGACTTGCCAATGAGCAGTTCTTC.

This clonotype was seen more than once but under ten times. The chain joins TRBV10-1 to TRBJ2-5; D uncertain. The CDR3 totals 15 residues. Trimming took 5 bases from V and 0 from J, leaving 13 bases between them. Per the germline V gene, CDR1 is WNHNN and CDR2 is SYGVQD (reference sequence). The CDR3 DNA reads TGCGCCAGCAGTTTTAAATCTATGTACCAAGAGACCCAGTACTTC. Amino acids: CASSFKSMYQETQYF.

This clonotype was recorded at least ten times. This chain joins TRBV14 and TRBJ2-1, with 9 bases aligning to TRBD2. V lost 0 bases, J lost 2 bases, and 5 bases stayed unmatched. Looked up from germline, CDR1 is SGHDN and CDR2 is FVKESK. The CDR3 consists of 17 residues. This CDR3 reads CASSQDWTSAAYNEQFF. The CDR3 DNA follows: TGTGCCAGCAGCCAAGATTGGACTAGCGCTGCCTACAATGAGCAGTTCTTC.

This chain links TRBV12-3 or TRBV12-4 with TRBJ2-5; either TRBD1 or TRBD2 may supply D (5 bases each). The V end lost 6 bases, the J end lost 0 bases, and 14 bases lay between the germline ends. The CDR3 covers 15 residues. CDR3 protein: CASSREGGHQETQYF. Here the CDR3 DNA reads TGTGCCAGCAGCAGGGAAGGCGGGCACCAAGAGACCCAGTACTTC.

This clonotype has only a few counts. The chain is built from TRBV4-1 and TRBJ1-1, with D tentatively TRBD1 (6 bases). Germline CDR1 MGHRA, CDR2 YSYEKL. Trimming left V 8 bases short and J 1 base short, with 14 bases between. The CDR3 has 14 amino acids. CDR3 DNA: TGCGCCAGCCGTGGGACACTAAAGAACACTGAAGCTTTCTTT. Translating it yields CASRGTLKNTEAFF.

This clonotype came up a few times. The chain recombines TRBV20-1 with TRBJ2-3, with D tentatively TRBD2 (5 bases). The CDR3 spans 16 residues. Trimming left V 0 bases short and J 4 bases short, with 17 bases between. The V gene's germline CDR1 is DFQATT and CDR2 SNEGSKA (reference sequence). CDR3 sequence: CSARDTHGSASDTQYF. The CDR3 region has the DNA TGCAGTGCTAGAGATACCCATGGTAGCGCCTCAGATACGCAGTATTTT.

This clonotype was seen many times. V and J are TRBV2 and TRBJ1-6, with D maybe TRBD1 (6 bases). Trimming stripped 4 bases from V and 14 bases from J, with 12 bases between. The germline V gene encodes CDR1 SNHLY and CDR2 FYNNEI. There are 12 residues in the CDR3. DNA of the CDR3: TGTGCCAGCAGTGGAGAGGGGGTGACCCTCCACTTT. Translation: CASSGEGVTLHF.

The J gene is TRBJ2-1, the V gene TRBV11-2, with 10 bases aligning to TRBD2. The V and J ends lost 0 bases and 0 bases, in that order; junction bases with no gene match: 2. CDR3 size: 17 residues. Germline V gene data show CDR1 as SGHAT and CDR2 as FQNNGV. CDR3 in amino acids: CASSLEWTSGSYNEQFF. CDR3 coding DNA: TGTGCCAGCAGCTTAGAATGGACTAGCGGCTCCTACAATGAGCAGTTCTTC.

This clonotype appeared many times. Here the CDR3 DNA reads TGTGCCTGGAGTCGGAAGGACAGGGATGGCTACACCTTC. Residues: CAWSRKDRDGYTF. The chain joins TRBV30 to TRBJ1-2, with 8 nucleotides matching TRBD1. Germline CDR1 and CDR2: GTSNPN and SVGIG (reference sequence). CDR3 size: 13 residues. J gave up 6 bases and V 2 bases, and 5 bases lay outside the gene matches.

This clonotype was observed at least ten times. The chain combines TRBV28 with TRBJ1-2, with D perhaps TRBD1 (5 bases). This CDR3 comprises 12 residues. Looked up from germline, CDR1 is MDHEN and CDR2 is SYDVKM. Trimming stripped 5 bases from V and 8 bases from J, with 12 bases between. The CDR3 nucleotides are TGTGCCAGCAGTAACCAGGGATACGGCTACACCTTC. It translates to CASSNQGYGYTF.

Regarding this clonotype: Possible read error: a much larger clone is one base away. The chain carries TRBV3-1 and TRBJ1-2; D is possibly TRBD1 (5 bases). V was trimmed by 5 bases and J by 1 base, leaving 14 bases between them. CDR1 LGHDT and CDR2 YNNKEL come from the germline V gene (reference sequence). CDR3 length: 15 amino acids. CDR3 sequence: CASSSGAGINYGYTF. The CDR3 nucleotides are TGTGCCAGCAGCAGCGGGGCAGGAATTAACTATGGCTACACCTTC. The full variable domain, with the rest looked up from reference TRBV3-1 and TRBJ1-2, is DTAVSQTPKYLVTQMGNDKSIKCEQNLGHDTMYWYKQDSKKFLKIMFSYNNKELIINETVPNRFSPKSPDKAHLNLHINSLELGDSAVYFCASSSGAGINYGYTFGSGTRLTVV.

This clonotype was seen at least ten times. The V and J genes are TRBV5-1 and TRBJ2-3; D perhaps matches TRBD2 (5 bases). Germline assignment: CDR1 SGHRS and CDR2 YFSETQ. V was pared by 0 bases and J by 6 bases, with 11 bases between. The CDR3 spans 14 residues. CDR3 bases: TGCGCCAGCAGCTTGGGGACTCCCGACGATACGCAGTATTTT. It encodes CASSLGTPDDTQYF.

This sequence joins TRBV12-3 or TRBV12-4 and TRBJ2-1, with 11 bases identical to TRBD2. V lost 6 bases and J lost 8; bases outside the gene matches: 6. The CDR3 runs to 14 residues. The CDR3 protein is CASSRTSGFDEQFF. CDR3 sequence (DNA): TGTGCCAGCAGCCGGACTAGCGGGTTCGATGAGCAGTTCTTC.

This clonotype appeared a few times. The chain links TRBV9 to TRBJ2-2; 8 bases are a match to TRBD2. V shed 0 bases and J 5 bases; nucleotides not matched to a gene: 12. Per the germline V gene, CDR1 is SGDLS and CDR2 is YYNGEE. This CDR3 is 18 amino acids long. The CDR3 reads CASSVEVPLAGLTGELFF. The CDR3 coding sequence is TGTGCCAGCAGCGTAGAGGTCCCGCTAGCGGGCTTAACCGGGGAGCTGTTTTTT.

This chain connects TRBV9 to TRBJ2-1; 14 nucleotides line up with TRBD2. CDR1 is SGDLS, CDR2 YYNGEE, per germline. The CDR3 consists of 18 residues. After removal of 1 base from V and 7 bases from J, the junction contained 10 bases not matched to a gene. Here the CDR3 reads CASSVQLDGTSGRNEQFF. The CDR3 nucleotides read TGTGCCAGCAGCGTACAGCTAGACGGGACTAGCGGGAGAAATGAGCAGTTCTTC.

The rearrangement joins TRBV19 to TRBJ1-2; TRBD1 is a possible D gene (6 bases). Trimming pared 6 bases from V and 4 bases from J, leaving 21 bases between. This CDR3 comprises 16 residues. CDR1 LNHDA and CDR2 SQIVND come from the germline V gene (reference sequence). The CDR3 region is CASRNYPDRQTYGYTF. In DNA form, the CDR3 reads TGTGCCAGTAGAAACTATCCGGACAGACAAACCTATGGCTACACCTTC.

This clonotype was recorded at least ten times. J is TRBJ2-2 and V is TRBV6-1; tentative D call: TRBD1 (5 bases). Per the germline V gene, CDR1 is MNHNS and CDR2 is SASEGT. Between the trimmed V and J ends, which lost 5 bases and 4 bases, there was a span of 11 bases. The CDR3 contains 14 residues. CDR3 in amino acids: CASSRQGGTGELFF. CDR3 nucleotide sequence: TGTGCCAGCAGTCGTCAGGGCGGCACCGGGGAGCTGTTTTTT.

The chain couples TRBV27 to TRBJ1-1, with 7 bases that match TRBD1. With V trimmed by 0 bases and J by 6 bases, 7 bases remained unmatched. CDR1 and CDR2 (germline): MNHEY, SMNVEV (reference sequence). The length of the CDR3 is 15 residues. The CDR3 spells CASSLSIGGRAEAFF. Written as DNA, the CDR3 is TGTGCCAGCAGTTTATCGATAGGGGGCAGAGCTGAAGCTTTCTTT.

The rearrangement links TRBV2 to TRBJ2-3; D unresolved. Trimming shortened V by 6 bases and J by 8 bases, and 9 bases separated the two germline ends. Germline values: CDR1 SNHLY, CDR2 FYNNEI. The CDR3 runs 11 residues. CDR3 DNA sequence: TGTGCCAGCAGCCACCCCGGTACGCAGTATTTT. It encodes CASSHPGTQYF. Combining the CDR3 with reference TRBV2 and TRBJ2-3 gives the whole variable domain EPEVTQTPSHQVTQMGQEVILRCVPISNHLYFYWYRQILGQKVEFLVSFYNNEISEKSEIFDDQFSVERPDGSNFTLKIRSTKLEDSAMYFCASSHPGTQYFGPGTRLTVL.

This clonotype appeared a few times. V gene TRBV5-1 combines with J gene TRBJ2-1; 7 bases align to TRBD2. Germline values: CDR1 SGHRS, CDR2 YFSETQ. This CDR3 is built from 22 residues. J lost 6 bases, V lost 4 bases, and 31 bases had no gene match. CDR3 DNA sequence: TGCGCCAGCAGCGTGGGGGGGGGAGAGTTTAGGCCATTTCGAGACCGACTCAATGAGCAGTTCTTC. It specifies CASSVGGGEFRPFRDRLNEQFF.

This chain joins TRBV4-2 and TRBJ2-3, with 11 positions matching TRBD1. The CDR3 is 16 residues long. V dropped 3 bases and J dropped 4; count of bases not matched to a gene: 6. Germline CDR1 reads LGHNA; CDR2 reads YNFKEQ. The DNA for the CDR3 is TGTGCCAGCAGCCAGGAGCCGGGACAGGGGGCAGATACGCAGTATTTT. This gives the protein CASSQEPGQGADTQYF.

This clonotype was observed many times. The rearrangement joins TRBV5-6 to TRBJ2-2; TRBD1 aligns across 11 bases. CDR3 length: 15 residues. Germline CDR1 and CDR2: SGHDT and YYEEEE. The V and J ends lost 4 bases and 6 bases, in that order; junction bases with no gene match: 5. In DNA form, the CDR3 reads TGTGCCAGCAGCCACGGGACAGGGGGGGCCGGGGAGCTGTTTTTT. Translated, it gives CASSHGTGGAGELFF.

This clonotype was counted at least ten times. This rearrangement joins TRBV20-1 to TRBJ1-5; 10 nucleotides agree with TRBD1. The CDR3 runs 16 residues. The ends lost 6 bases at V and 6 bases at J; junction bases unmatched: 14. CDR1 is DFQATT and CDR2 is SNEGSKA in the germline V gene (reference sequence). The chain's CDR3 is CSAPRRDRGIIQPQHF. As DNA, the CDR3 is TGCAGTGCCCCGCGACGGGACAGGGGTATTATTCAGCCCCAGCATTTT.

A few counts support this clonotype. The chain couples TRBV7-9 to TRBJ1-1; tentative D call: TRBD1 (6 bases). In germline, CDR1 is SEHNR, CDR2 FQNEAQ (reference sequence). The CDR3 is 15 residues long. V dropped 1 base and J dropped 3 bases, with 12 bases sitting between them. Written as DNA, the CDR3 is TGTGCCAGCAGCTTAGGGCAGGGGCTTCACACTGAAGCTTTCTTT. Translated, it gives CASSLGQGLHTEAFF.

This clonotype was counted between two and nine times. The chain couples TRBV6-1 to TRBJ1-1, with a weak D call TRBD1 (5 bases). This CDR3 region has 15 residues. CDR1 and CDR2 from the germline V gene are MNHNS and SASEGT. V shed 4 bases and J shed 0 bases, with 12 bases lying between them. The CDR3 loop is CASSVGTALNTEAFF. In DNA, the CDR3 is TGTGCCAGCAGTGTCGGGACGGCTTTGAACACTGAAGCTTTCTTT.